This TCR beta chain was recorded in a study of graft-versus-host responses after intestinal transplantation (dated by TCRdb to 2020 to 2022). Background for the entire study: Multivisceral, liver-intestinal, or isolated intestinal transplants were received by the recipients. Anti-thymocyte globulin induction was given to all recipients, followed by maintenance tacrolimus and steroids for two to four years. After intestinal transplantation, graft-versus-host and host-versus-graft alloreactive T cell clones in the graft, circulation and bone marrow were tracked using bulk TCR-beta CDR3 sequencing. Alloreactive clones were identified by sequencing pre-transplant mixed lymphocyte reaction products and comparing these products with unstimulated pre-transplant donor and recipient T cells. The cohort enrolled 24 intestinal transplant recipients, one of whom was a retransplant, and a few patients without pretransplant specimens were excluded. Donor T cell macrochimerism was defined as a peak of at least 4% donor T cells among recipient peripheral blood mononuclear cells. Rather than going through the commercial service, samples from a few later patients were sequenced in-house on an Illumina MiSeq and processed with MiXCR.

The time point label corresponds to: cells obtained before transplantation from donor or recipient. CD3+CD4+ and CD3+CD8+ populations were FACS-sorted from unstimulated pre-transplant donor and recipient cells taken from spleen or lymph nodes. Paper-wide results and their limitations: The conclusions were limited by the relatively low number and heterogeneity of the intestinal transplant patients. In the allografts of patients with donor T cell macrochimerism, GvH to HvG T cell clonal ratios were high. Early after transplant, declines in HvG clones were associated with peak levels of circulating GvH clones. GvH clones were detected in recipient bone marrow, and some of these GvH clones were observed earlier in ileal mucosa or blood, consistent with an intestinal mucosal origin.

CDR1 and CDR2 are drawn from the germline V gene: SGHTA, FQGTGA. From its cysteine to its phenylalanine, the CDR3 spans 15 amino acids. Only the CDR3 part of the read is kept: 45 bases, read in frame from the first base. Deletion took 8 bases off V and 4 bases off J, with a span of 18 bases between the germline ends. Libraries came from the immunoSEQ multiplex PCR assay. For most patients, genomic DNA was isolated with the Qiagen DNeasy Blood and Tissue Kit and sent frozen to Adaptive Biotechnologies for TCR sequencing. For most patients, high-throughput TCR-beta CDR3 sequencing of genomic DNA was performed by Adaptive Biotechnologies. From the authors' description of their analysis: Adaptive's ImmunoSEQ software supplied the TCR sequencing data for roughly 17 patients, while MiXCR and VDJtools were used to process a few other patients. CD4 versus CD8 sorting errors were corrected by removing sequences found in both subsets at a frequency ratio below 5:1. Because the origin of CDR3 nucleotide sequences shared between donor and recipient could not be assigned, those sequences were removed. To count as alloreactive, a clone needed at least 2-fold expansion over unstimulated cells and a minimum CFSE-low frequency of 0.002% (template counts) or 0.001% (read counts). Clones detected in sequenced pre-transplant spleen, lymph node, or MLR CFSE-low populations of the donor or recipient were defined as mappable. The cumulative frequency of alloreactive clones was calculated as a percentage of all sequences, weighted by copy number. Held by TCRdb, this immuneACCESS table contains in-frame sequences only and omits some clones. Under half of the omission traces to an unresolved V gene where checked; the cause of the rest is unknown. The V and J calls and clone size were taken over from that table, and D and trimming were inferred from the DNA. The sample table records more than 100,000 clones; around 96% of these occur just once. Roughly 3.5% of the sample belongs to the ten largest clones.

A word on this clone: The clone's antigen remains unknown. No qualities accompany the bases; no much larger clone lies one base away.

The chain is encoded by TRBV7-3 joined to TRBJ2-1; the D gene lacks a confident call. The receptor was isolated from a human donor who received an intestinal transplant. Sequenced here: unstimulated CD8+ T cells sorted from spleen or lymph node cells, sampled before intestinal transplant. For the CDR3, the sequence is CASAHPDSPYNEQFF. The DNA sequence is given as TGTGCCAGCGCCCACCCCGACTCCCCGTACAATGAGCAGTTCTTC.